This TCR beta chain was recovered during a study of T-cell reconstitution after alpha-beta-depleted transplantation in children. Whole-study results and caveats: It was surviving recipient T cells and thymic progenitors that gave some patients high TCRbeta diversity at day 60.

The V and J ends lost 0 bases and 4 bases, in that order; junction bases with no gene match: 12. Germline-derived CDR1 and CDR2 are SGHTA and FQGNSA. This CDR3 has 18 residues. This clonotype was counted many times. Antigen: not known. Preparation of the TCRbeta library was carried out with unique molecular identifiers. MiXCR, run by TCRdb on the PCR reads, gives a single entry per CDR3 protein. The table includes approximately 170,000 distinct CDR3 sequences, 11% detected once. This TCR came from a boy aged 2 to 10 with acute myeloid leukemia, due to receive a stem cell transplant. This specimen consisted of PBMCs, obtained before TCRalphabeta/CD19-depleted stem cell transplant. This rearrangement joins TRBV7-2 to TRBJ2-1; 7 bases are a match to TRBD2. DNA of the CDR3: TGTGCCAGCAGCTTAGCGGGTATGGCGGGAGTTCCATACAATGAGCAGTTCTTC. It specifies CASSLAGMAGVPYNEQFF.